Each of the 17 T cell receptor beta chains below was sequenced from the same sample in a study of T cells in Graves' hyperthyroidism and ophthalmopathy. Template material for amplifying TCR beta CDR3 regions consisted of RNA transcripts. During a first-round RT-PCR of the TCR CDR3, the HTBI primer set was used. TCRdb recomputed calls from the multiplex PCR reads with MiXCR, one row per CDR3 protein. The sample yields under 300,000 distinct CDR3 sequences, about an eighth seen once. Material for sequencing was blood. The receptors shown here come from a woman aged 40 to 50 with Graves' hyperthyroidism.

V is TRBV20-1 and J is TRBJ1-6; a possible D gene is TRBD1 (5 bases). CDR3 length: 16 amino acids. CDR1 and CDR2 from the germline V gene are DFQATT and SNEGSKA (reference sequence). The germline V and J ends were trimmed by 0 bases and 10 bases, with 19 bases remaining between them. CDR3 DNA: TGCAGTGCTAGAGATCGTGGGGGGGACGGGAGATCACCCCTCCACTTT. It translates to CSARDRGGDGRSPLHF.

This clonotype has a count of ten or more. The CDR3 region is CASSLDGTYGYTF. In DNA form, the CDR3 reads TGCGCCAGCAGCTTGGATGGGACGTATGGCTACACCTTC. The chain has TRBV5-1 and TRBJ1-2; tentatively, D is TRBD1 (5 bases). Trimming took off 0 bases at V and 5 bases at J, with 8 bases between the two ends. This CDR3 region has 13 residues. CDR1 and CDR2 from the germline V gene are SGHRS and YFSETQ. The complete variable domain, with remaining parts taken from reference TRBV5-1 and TRBJ1-2, reads KAGVTQTPRYLIKTRGQQVTLSCSPISGHRSVSWYQQTPGQGLQFLFEYFSETQRNKGNFPGRFSGRQFSNSRSEMNVSTLELGDSALYLCASSLDGTYGYTFGSGTRLTVV.

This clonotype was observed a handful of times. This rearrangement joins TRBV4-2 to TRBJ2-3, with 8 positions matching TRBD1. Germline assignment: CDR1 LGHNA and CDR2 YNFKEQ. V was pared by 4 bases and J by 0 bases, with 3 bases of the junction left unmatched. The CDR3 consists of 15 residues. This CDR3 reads CASSRRTGSTDTQYF. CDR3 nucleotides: TGTGCCAGCAGCCGAAGGACAGGGAGCACAGATACGCAGTATTTT.

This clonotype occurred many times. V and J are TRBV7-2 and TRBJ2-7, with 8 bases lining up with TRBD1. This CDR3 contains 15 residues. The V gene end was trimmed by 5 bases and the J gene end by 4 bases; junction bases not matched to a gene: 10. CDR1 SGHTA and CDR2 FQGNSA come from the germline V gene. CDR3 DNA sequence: TGTGCCAGCAGCCCGTGGCAGGGGGCGGCGTACGAGCAGTACTTC. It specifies CASSPWQGAAYEQYF.

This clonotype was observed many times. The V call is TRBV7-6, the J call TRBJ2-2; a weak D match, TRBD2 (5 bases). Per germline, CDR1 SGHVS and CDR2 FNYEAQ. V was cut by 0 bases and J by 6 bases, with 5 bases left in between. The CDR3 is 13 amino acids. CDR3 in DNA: TGTGCCAGCAGCTTAGCGCGGGCCGGGGAGCTGTTTTTT. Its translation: CASSLARAGELFF.

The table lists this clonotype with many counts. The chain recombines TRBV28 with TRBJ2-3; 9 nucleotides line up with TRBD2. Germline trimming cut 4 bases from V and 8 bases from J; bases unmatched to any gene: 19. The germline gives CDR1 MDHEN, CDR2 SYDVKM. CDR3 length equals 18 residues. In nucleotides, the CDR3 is TGTGCCAGCAGTTCCACAGGCGGAGCGGGAGGCCAGAGGGCTACGCAGTATTTT. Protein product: CASSSTGGAGGQRATQYF.

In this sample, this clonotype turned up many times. The CDR3 sequence: CASSGDFTDTQYF. CDR3 sequence (DNA): TGTGCCAGCAGTGGGGACTTCACAGATACGCAGTATTTT. This chain links TRBV12-3 or TRBV12-4 with TRBJ2-3; maybe TRBD2 (6 bases). Trimming took off 5 bases at V and 2 bases at J, with 8 bases between the two ends. The CDR3 has 13 amino acids.

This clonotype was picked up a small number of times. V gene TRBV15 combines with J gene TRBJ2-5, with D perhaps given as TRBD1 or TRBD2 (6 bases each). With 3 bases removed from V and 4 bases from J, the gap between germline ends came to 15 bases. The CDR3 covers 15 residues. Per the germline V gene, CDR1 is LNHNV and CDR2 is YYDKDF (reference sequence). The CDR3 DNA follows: TGTGCCACCAGCAGGGCCGGGGGCAGTGGAGAGACCCAGTACTTC. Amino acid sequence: CATSRAGGSGETQYF.

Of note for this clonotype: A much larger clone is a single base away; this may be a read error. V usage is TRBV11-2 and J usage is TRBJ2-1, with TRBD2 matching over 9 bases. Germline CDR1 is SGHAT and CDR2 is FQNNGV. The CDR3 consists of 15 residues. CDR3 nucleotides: TGTGCCAGCAGCTTTATCGGCGGGAGGGCCGGTGAGCGGTTCTTC. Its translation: CASSFIGGRAGERFF.

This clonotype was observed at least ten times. CDR3 protein: CASSPSVAGGTDTQYF. In DNA, the CDR3 is TGTGCCAGCAGCCCTAGCGTAGCGGGAGGGACAGATACGCAGTATTTT. This rearrangement joins TRBV7-2 to TRBJ2-3, with 11 bases identical to TRBD2. CDR1 is SGHTA and CDR2 is FQGNSA in the germline V gene. V shed 5 bases and J 3 bases; nucleotides not matched to a gene: 7. The CDR3 spans 16 residues.

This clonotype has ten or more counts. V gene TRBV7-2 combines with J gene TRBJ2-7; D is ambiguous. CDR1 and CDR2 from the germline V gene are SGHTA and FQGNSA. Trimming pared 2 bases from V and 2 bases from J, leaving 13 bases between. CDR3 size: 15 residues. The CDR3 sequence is CASSLILPSAYEQYF. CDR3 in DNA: TGTGCCAGCAGCTTAATACTGCCGTCGGCCTACGAGCAGTACTTC.

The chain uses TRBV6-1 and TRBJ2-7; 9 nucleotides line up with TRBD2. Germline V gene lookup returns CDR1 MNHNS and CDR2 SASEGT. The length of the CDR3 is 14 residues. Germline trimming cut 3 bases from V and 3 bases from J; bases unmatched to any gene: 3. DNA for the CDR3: TGTGCCAGCAGTGAGATAGCGGGGGACTACGAGCAGTACTTC. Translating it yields CASSEIAGDYEQYF.

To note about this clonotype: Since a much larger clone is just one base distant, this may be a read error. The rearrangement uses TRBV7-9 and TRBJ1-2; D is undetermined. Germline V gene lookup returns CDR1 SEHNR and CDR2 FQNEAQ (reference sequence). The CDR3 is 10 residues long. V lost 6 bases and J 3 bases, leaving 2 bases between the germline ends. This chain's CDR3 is CASSYYGYTF. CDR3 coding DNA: TGTGCCAGCAGTTACTATGGCTACACCTTC.

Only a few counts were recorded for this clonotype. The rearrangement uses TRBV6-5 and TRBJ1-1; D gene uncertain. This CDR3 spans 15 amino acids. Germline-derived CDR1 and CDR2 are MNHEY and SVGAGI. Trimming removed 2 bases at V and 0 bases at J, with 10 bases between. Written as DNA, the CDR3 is TGTGCCAGCAGTTACATGCCCGCTGTGAACACTGAAGCTTTCTTT. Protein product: CASSYMPAVNTEAFF.

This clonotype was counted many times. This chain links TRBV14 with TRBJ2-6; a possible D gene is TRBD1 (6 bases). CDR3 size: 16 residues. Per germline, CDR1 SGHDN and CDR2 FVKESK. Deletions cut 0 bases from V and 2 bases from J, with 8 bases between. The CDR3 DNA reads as TGTGCCAGCAGCCAAGATGCAGGGGCTGGGGCCAACGTCCTGACTTTC. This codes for CASSQDAGAGANVLTF.

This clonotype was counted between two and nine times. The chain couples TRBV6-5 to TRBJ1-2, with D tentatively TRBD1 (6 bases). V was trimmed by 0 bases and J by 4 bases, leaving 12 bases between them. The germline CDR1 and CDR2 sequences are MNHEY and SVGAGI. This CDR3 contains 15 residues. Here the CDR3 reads CASSYSYGGSYGYTF. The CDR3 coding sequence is TGTGCCAGCAGTTACTCTTACGGGGGCAGCTATGGCTACACCTTC.

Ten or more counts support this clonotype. The CDR3: CASSPTSGKSYEQYF. The DNA of the CDR3 is TGTGCCAGCAGCCCCACTAGCGGGAAATCCTACGAGCAGTACTTC. The rearrangement uses TRBV12-3 or TRBV12-4 and TRBJ2-7; TRBD2 matches at 10 bases. The CDR3 runs 15 residues. V was clipped by 6 bases and J by 1 base; unmatched bases: 6.